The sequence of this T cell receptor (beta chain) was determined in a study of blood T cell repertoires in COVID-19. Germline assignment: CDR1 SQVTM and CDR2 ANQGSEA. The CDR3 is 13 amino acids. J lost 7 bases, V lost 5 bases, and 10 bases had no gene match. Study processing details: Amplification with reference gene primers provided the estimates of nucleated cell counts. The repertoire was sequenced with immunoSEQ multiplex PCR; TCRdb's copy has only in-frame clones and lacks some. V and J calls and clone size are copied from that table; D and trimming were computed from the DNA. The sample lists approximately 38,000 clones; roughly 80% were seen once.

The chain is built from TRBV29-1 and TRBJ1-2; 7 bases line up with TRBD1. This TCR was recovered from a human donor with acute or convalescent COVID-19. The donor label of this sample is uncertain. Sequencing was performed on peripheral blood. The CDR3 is CSVRQGGVAGYTF. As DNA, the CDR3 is TGCAGCGTTAGACAGGGCGGGGTAGCTGGCTACACCTTC.